The 23 T cell receptor beta chains given below trace back to one sample, sequenced in a study of regulatory T cells in long-lasting Graves disease. Time point indicated: newly diagnosed GD, antithyroid drugs for less than 3 months. PBMC-extracted RNA yielded the TCR library. Investigators prepared the TCR beta libraries by applying iRepertoire HTBI primers and Arm-PCR of CDR3 regions. TCRdb redid the calling of the multiplex PCR reads with MiXCR, one entry per CDR3 protein. Among under 250,000 distinct CDR3 sequences listed, around 21% were seen once. Sequences were derived from peripheral blood mononuclear cells (PBMCs), sampled at new diagnosis, from a patient treated with antithyroid drugs. The receptors originated from a female donor with Graves disease.

The table lists this clonotype with many counts. The chain joins TRBV7-2 to TRBJ1-1, with D uncertain. Germline V gene lookup returns CDR1 SGHTA and CDR2 FQGNSA. CDR3 length: 14 residues. V lost 4 bases to trimming and J lost 1 base, with 10 bases between them. The CDR3 sequence is CASSYDGANTEAFF. Written as DNA, the CDR3 is TGTGCCAGCAGCTACGACGGAGCGAACACTGAAGCTTTCTTT.

By share of the sample, this clonotype is medium-sized. The chain is built from TRBV7-8 and TRBJ2-1; tentatively, D is TRBD2 (6 bases). Germline CDR1 SGHVS, CDR2 FQNEAQ. The CDR3 is 13 residues long. Between the trimmed V and J ends, which lost 6 bases and 4 bases, there was a span of 10 bases. The DNA of the CDR3 is TGTGCCAGCAGATTGACTAGGTACAATGAGCAGTTCTTC. This codes for CASRLTRYNEQFF. Full variable domain (outside the CDR3, taken from reference TRBV7-8 and TRBJ2-1): GAGVSQSPRYKVAKRGQDVALRCDPISGHVSLFWYQQALGQGPEFLTYFQNEAQLDKSGLPSDRFFAERPEGSVSTLKIQRTQQEDSAVYLCASRLTRYNEQFFGPGTRLTVL.

There are many counts of this clonotype. The CDR3 coding sequence is TGCAGTGCTAGCAGTACAGGGGCTGGTGAAGCTTTCTTT. Translated: CSASSTGAGEAFF. J is TRBJ1-1 and V is TRBV20-1; 7 bases are shared with TRBD1. Germline CDR1 and CDR2: DFQATT and SNEGSKA (reference sequence). Unmatched junction bases numbered 8, after V lost 3 bases and J lost 7 bases. This CDR3 contains 13 residues.

A word on this clonotype: This probably arose from a read error, given a far larger clone one base away. The genes are TRBV20-1 and TRBJ2-7; 14 bases map to TRBD2. This CDR3 region has 16 residues. The V and J ends lost 4 bases and 7 bases, in that order; junction bases with no gene match: 12. Germline CDR1 is DFQATT and CDR2 is SNEGSKA (reference sequence). CDR3 in amino acids: CSANPGTSGRYNEQYF. In nucleotides, the CDR3 is TGCAGTGCTAATCCCGGGACTAGCGGGAGATACAATGAGCAGTACTTC.

As regards this clonotype: A far larger clone lies a single base away; this is likely a read error. This chain connects TRBV2 to TRBJ2-5, with 9 positions matching TRBD1. The DNA end favors TRBJ2-7, so the J call may be wrong. CDR1 SNHLY and CDR2 FYNNEI come from the germline V gene. The CDR3 runs to 15 residues. DNA for the CDR3: TGTGCCAGCAGCCGGGACAGGGTGGAGCCCTACGAGCAGTACTTC. It codes for CASSRDRVEPYEQYF.

This clonotype was picked up many times. This chain joins TRBV12-3 or TRBV12-4 and TRBJ2-5, with TRBD1 matching over 7 bases. The CDR3 totals 15 residues. V was pared by 4 bases and J by 5 bases, with 10 bases of the junction left unmatched. The CDR3 DNA reads as TGTGCCAGCAGTTCGTCGACAGGGTTCTTGGAGACCCAGTACTTC. This encodes CASSSSTGFLETQYF.

This clonotype came up a few times. At one end, the junction sequence differs from germline, possibly due to a read error. This chain connects TRBV6-2 or TRBV6-3 to TRBJ2-1; no firm D call. The CDR3 covers 15 residues. Germline values: CDR1 MNHEY, CDR2 SVGEGT. The CDR3 nucleotides are TGTGCCAGCAGTCACTCTCGGTCGGGCTACAATGAGCAGTTCTTC. Protein product: CASSHSRSGYNEQFF.

The V call is TRBV9, the J call TRBJ2-5; 9 positions match TRBD2. This CDR3 is built from 15 residues. CDR1 and CDR2 from the germline V gene are SGDLS and YYNGEE. With 3 bases clipped from V and 5 bases from J, the junction kept 8 bases outside the gene matches. CDR3 bases: TGTGCCAGCAGCGCCGCGGGGGGGCCGGGCGAGACCCAGTACTTC. This gives the protein CASSAAGGPGETQYF.

This clonotype was picked up many times. The chain uses TRBV5-1 and TRBJ2-7; the match to TRBD1 covers 10 bases. This CDR3 region has 17 residues. The germline V gene encodes CDR1 SGHRS and CDR2 YFSETQ. The V and J ends lost 0 bases and 1 base, in that order; junction bases with no gene match: 7. In DNA, the CDR3 is TGCGCCAGCAGCTTGGGTAATTCGGGACAGGGGTCCTACGAGCAGTACTTC. Protein: CASSLGNSGQGSYEQYF.

This clonotype was seen at least ten times. The chain has TRBV13 and TRBJ2-4; D is undetermined. In germline, CDR1 is PRHDT, CDR2 FYEKMQ (reference sequence). The V end was cut by 0 bases, the J end by 0 bases, with 6 bases between. The CDR3 sequence is 15 residues long. The chain's CDR3 is CASSLGVLAKNIQYF. The CDR3 coding sequence is TGTGCCAGCAGCTTAGGGGTCTTAGCCAAAAACATTCAGTACTTC.

This rearrangement joins TRBV24-1 to TRBJ2-7; tentatively, D is TRBD2 (5 bases). Germline V lookup: CDR1 KGHDR, CDR2 SFDVKD. There are 13 residues in the CDR3. The V end lost 4 bases, the J end lost 2 bases, and 8 bases lay between the germline ends. The CDR3 protein is CATSETGTYEQYF. The CDR3 nucleotides read TGTGCCACCAGTGAAACCGGGACCTACGAGCAGTACTTC.

This clonotype was seen repeatedly, ten times or more. This chain links TRBV7-2 with TRBJ1-6; 9 bases match TRBD1. Trimming cost V 5 bases and J 8 bases; bases outside gene matches: 7. This CDR3 spans 15 amino acids. From germline, CDR1 is SGHTA and CDR2 FQGNSA. CDR3 bases: TGTGCCAGCAGCCCGGAGTGGACAGGGGATTCACCCCTCCACTTT. The encoded protein is CASSPEWTGDSPLHF.

The chain uses TRBV2 and TRBJ2-2, with TRBD1 identical over 11 bases. This CDR3 is built from 15 residues. Unmatched junction bases numbered 5, after V lost 6 bases and J lost 5 bases. Germline V gene data show CDR1 as SNHLY and CDR2 as FYNNEI. The CDR3 sequence: CASSPGQGATGELFF. Here the CDR3 DNA reads TGTGCCAGCAGCCCTGGACAGGGGGCAACCGGGGAGCTGTTTTTT. The whole variable domain, remainder taken from reference TRBV2 and TRBJ2-2, is EPEVTQTPSHQVTQMGQEVILRCVPISNHLYFYWYRQILGQKVEFLVSFYNNEISEKSEIFDDQFSVERPDGSNFTLKIRSTKLEDSAMYFCASSPGQGATGELFFGEGSRLTVL.

A few counts support this clonotype. The chain joins TRBV29-1 to TRBJ1-2; perhaps TRBD1 as D (5 bases). Trimming pared 4 bases from V and 6 bases from J, leaving 15 bases between. The CDR3 has 13 amino acids. The germline V gene encodes CDR1 SQVTM and CDR2 ANQGSEA. In DNA, the CDR3 is TGCAGCGTTGGTGGGGCAGGGAGGGATGGCTACACCTTC. As protein: CSVGGAGRDGYTF.

With regard to this clonotype: This probably arose from a read error, given a far larger clone one base away. This chain links TRBV11-2 with TRBJ1-2; no clear D. Germline lookup yields CDR1 SGHAT and CDR2 FQNNGV. CDR3 length equals 14 residues. Trimming removed 5 bases from V and 8 bases from J, with 18 bases in between. DNA of the CDR3: TGTGCCAGCAGCCAAGCGGCCAGCAAGGGCGGCTACACCTTC. Translating gives CASSQAASKGGYTF.

The sample holds a few counts of this clonotype. J is TRBJ1-6 and V is TRBV3-1, with D uncertain. This CDR3 is 15 amino acids long. The germline V gene has CDR1 LGHDT and CDR2 YNNKEL (reference sequence). V lost 0 bases to trimming and J lost 8 bases, with 11 bases between them. The CDR3 nucleotides read TGTGCCAGCAGCCAAGAGGGTGGGATATATTCACCCCTCCACTTT. Protein: CASSQEGGIYSPLHF.

Comments on this clonotype: This likely came from a read error, as a far larger clone is one base away. This chain connects TRBV7-9 to TRBJ2-1; no clear D. Judging by the DNA end, TRBJ2-5 fits better; the J call may be wrong. The CDR3 is 13 amino acids. Germline CDR1 and CDR2: SEHNR and FQNEAQ (reference sequence). The CDR3 spells CAGSVGPRRAQYF. The CDR3 DNA follows: TGTGCCGGCAGCGTCGGACCGCGAAGGGCCCAGTACTTC.

In its sample, this clonotype was seen many times. The CDR3 loop reads CASSLVGGRSEQFF. The DNA of the CDR3 is TGCGCCAGCAGCTTAGTGGGGGGCCGGAGTGAGCAGTTCTTC. This chain uses TRBV5-1 with TRBJ2-1; possibly TRBD1 or TRBD2 for D (6 bases each). V was cut by 2 bases and J by 9 bases, with 15 bases left in between. The CDR3 totals 14 residues. The germline gives CDR1 SGHRS, CDR2 YFSETQ.

The table lists this clonotype with many counts. The rearrangement joins TRBV6-2 or TRBV6-3 to TRBJ2-5; D unresolved. The CDR3 sequence is 15 residues long. Germline CDR1 reads MNHEY; CDR2 reads SVGEGT. V lost 1 base and J lost 2, with 11 bases in between. The CDR3 spells CASSYLGVGQETQYF. The DNA for the CDR3 is TGTGCCAGCAGTTACTTGGGTGTGGGACAAGAGACCCAGTACTTC.

This sequence joins TRBV11-3 and TRBJ2-7; perhaps D is TRBD1 or TRBD2 (5 bases each). Germline V gene data show CDR1 as SGHNT and CDR2 as YENEEA. Trimming removed 8 bases at V and 0 bases at J, with 17 bases between. The CDR3 extends over 15 amino acids. For the CDR3, the DNA is TGTGCCAGCGTGTCCGGGACGGCGAGCTCCTACGAGCAGTACTTC. Amino acids: CASVSGTASSYEQYF.

In this sample, this clonotype turned up a few times. The chain combines TRBV4-2 with TRBJ1-3; tentative D call: TRBD1 (5 bases). Looked up from germline, CDR1 is LGHNA and CDR2 is YNFKEQ. Trimming pared 3 bases from V and 4 bases from J, leaving 10 bases between. The CDR3 length is 14 residues. The CDR3 loop is CASSHQGEGNTIYF. The CDR3 bases are TGTGCCAGCAGCCACCAGGGAGAAGGAAACACCATATATTTT.

This clonotype occurred many times. The chain uses TRBV19 and TRBJ2-3; D ambiguous. Trimming left V 5 bases short and J 1 base short, with 13 bases between. Germline CDR1 and CDR2: LNHDA and SQIVND (reference sequence). This CDR3 has 15 amino acids. The DNA for the CDR3 is TGTGCCAGTAGTCCCAAACACGGACGCACAGATACGCAGTATTTT. Translated, it gives CASSPKHGRTDTQYF.

Notes on this clonotype: This may be a read error, as it is one base from a much larger clone. The chain is built from TRBV19 and TRBJ2-7; the match to TRBD2 covers 7 bases. CDR1 and CDR2 from the germline V gene are LNHDA and SQIVND (reference sequence). The CDR3 extends over 16 amino acids. CDR3 loop: CASSMRGFREGYGQYF. CDR3 nucleotides: TGTGCCAGTAGTATGCGAGGGTTCAGGGAGGGGTACGGGCAGTACTTC.